The text below deals with one TCR beta chain. The antigen remains undetermined. The data derive from a study of T cell responses to AZD1222 COVID-19 vaccine. Profiling relied on immunoSEQ multiplex PCR, and the TCRdb table lists in-frame clones only, not all of them. The data show about 53,000 clones, approximately 84% seen once. Study results and limitations: Spike was spanned by vaccine-associated CD4 TCRs, which were dominant at 160-218 and 743-854.

CDR1 is GTSNPN and CDR2 is SVGIG in the germline V gene (reference sequence). With 3 bases removed from V and 7 bases from J, the gap between germline ends came to 13 bases. The CDR3 is made up of 13 amino acids. The sequence derives from an adult in good health. The chain is built from TRBV30 and TRBJ1-5; weak D call: TRBD1 (5 bases). Sequences were derived from peripheral blood, sampled on day 0 of AZD1222 vaccination. The DNA for the CDR3 is TGTGCCTGGAGGTCCAGGGAGGGGCAGCCCCAGCATTTT. Its protein product is CAWRSREGQPQHF. Combining the CDR3 with reference TRBV30 and TRBJ1-5 gives the whole variable domain SQTIHQWPATLVQPVGSPLSLECTVEGTSNPNLYWYRQAAGRGLQLLFYSVGIGQISSEVPQNLSASRPQDRQFILSSKKLLLSDSGFYLCAWRSREGQPQHFGDGTRLSIL.